These 15 T cell receptor beta chains originate from one sample sequenced in a study of CD8 T cells in Susac syndrome. Random hexamers were used to reverse transcribe an amount of roughly 0.5 to 1 ug RNA. Each CDR3 protein is one row after TCRdb ran MiXCR on the immunoSEQ multiplex PCR reads. The profile shows about 120,000 distinct CDR3 sequences, roughly 91% of them singletons. Sample: CD4+ T cells from PBMCs. The receptor set was obtained from a human donor in good health.

The chain combines TRBV4-2 with TRBJ2-4; D not certain. Per germline, CDR1 LGHNA and CDR2 YNFKEQ. The CDR3 covers 13 residues. The V gene lost 1 base and the J gene lost 10 bases, with 11 bases spanning the gap. DNA for the CDR3: TGTGCCAGCAGCCAAGCGGAACTGACGATTCAGTACTTC. Translated, it gives CASSQAELTIQYF.

This clonotype was counted once. The chain links TRBV29-1 to TRBJ2-3; 11 bases agree with TRBD1. Trimming removed 8 bases from V and 4 bases from J; junction bases left unmatched: 8. The germline V gene encodes CDR1 SQVTM and CDR2 ANQGSEA. CDR3 length: 14 amino acids. CDR3 coding DNA: TGCAGCACGCGGACAGGGGGCTCAGCAGATACGCAGTATTTT. Translation gives CSTRTGGSADTQYF.

This chain joins TRBV7-3 and TRBJ2-2; D unclear. This CDR3 is 13 amino acids long. The V and J ends lost 0 bases and 5 bases respectively, with 4 bases between them. The germline V gene has CDR1 SGHTA and CDR2 FQGTGA. For the CDR3, the DNA is TGTGCCAGCAGCTTAACTAGGACCGGGGAGCTGTTTTTT. Protein: CASSLTRTGELFF.

The CDR3, as DNA: TGTGCCAGCAGCTTAGGAAGCCATGAGCAGTTCTTC. Encoded protein: CASSLGSHEQFF. The rearrangement uses TRBV7-6 and TRBJ2-1; no firm D call. Germline CDR1 is SGHVS and CDR2 is FNYEAQ. This CDR3 is 12 amino acids long. Between the trimmed V and J ends, which lost 1 base and 8 bases, there was a span of 6 bases.

The chain has TRBV29-1 and TRBJ2-7, with 7 bases identical to TRBD1. This CDR3 contains 15 residues. In germline, CDR1 is SQVTM, CDR2 ANQGSEA. J was trimmed by 2 bases and V by 7 bases; bases with no gene match: 14. CDR3 sequence reads: CSGAQGDGTPYEQYF. CDR3 coding DNA: TGCAGCGGCGCTCAGGGGGACGGGACGCCCTACGAGCAGTACTTC.

This clonotype occurred a few times. The chain links TRBV7-2 to TRBJ2-4; D is possibly TRBD2 (7 bases). Between the trimmed V and J ends, which lost 5 bases and 7 bases, there was a span of 15 bases. Germline CDR1 and CDR2: SGHTA and FQGNSA. The CDR3 has 14 residues. In DNA form, the CDR3 reads TGTGCCAGCAGCCCGCGGGGGCTGGGGAACATTCAGTACTTC. As protein: CASSPRGLGNIQYF.

The rearrangement uses TRBV27 and TRBJ2-7, with D unclear. The germline CDR1 and CDR2 sequences are MNHEY and SMNVEV (reference sequence). The length of the CDR3 is 13 residues. Between the trimmed V and J ends, which lost 3 bases and 3 bases, there was a span of 9 bases. CDR3 residues: CASSFSLNYEQYF. The CDR3 DNA sequence: TGTGCCAGCAGTTTCTCCCTCAACTACGAGCAGTACTTC.

This CDR3 reads CASSMDLPGNTIYF. CDR3 nucleotide sequence: TGCGCCAGCAGCATGGACTTACCCGGAAACACCATATATTTT. The V gene is TRBV5-1, the J gene TRBJ1-3; D remains ambiguous. The CDR3 sequence is 14 residues long. Trimming shortened V by 4 bases and J by 4 bases, and 12 bases separated the two germline ends. Germline CDR1 SGHRS, CDR2 YFSETQ.

This clonotype was recorded once. J is TRBJ2-7 and V is TRBV9; the match to TRBD2 covers 9 bases. The V segment lost 0 bases and the J segment 3 bases; nucleotides outside the gene matches: 4. CDR1 SGDLS and CDR2 YYNGEE come from the germline V gene. The CDR3 length is 15 residues. The CDR3 is CASSVAPAGGYEQYF. DNA of the CDR3: TGTGCCAGCAGCGTAGCTCCAGCGGGGGGCTACGAGCAGTACTTC.

This chain connects TRBV6-2 or TRBV6-3 to TRBJ2-3; TRBD1 matches at 10 bases. Trimming at V came to 0 bases and at J to 3 bases, leaving 15 bases not matched to a gene. The CDR3 loop spans 20 amino acids. Germline V gene data show CDR1 as MNHEY and CDR2 as SVGEGT. CDR3 bases: TGTGCCAGCAGTTACTCCCAAATGCAAGACAGGGGGCTTTTAACAGATACGCAGTATTTT. Protein sequence: CASSYSQMQDRGLLTDTQYF.

This chain uses TRBV5-1 with TRBJ1-2; 9 nucleotides line up with TRBD1. This CDR3 region has 14 residues. Germline CDR1 and CDR2: SGHRS and YFSETQ. With 3 bases clipped from V and 8 bases from J, the junction kept 8 bases outside the gene matches. CDR3 in DNA: TGCGCCAGCAGCTCTAAAACAGGGGGCTACGGCTACACCTTC. Its protein product is CASSSKTGGYGYTF.

J is TRBJ2-1 and V is TRBV7-8, with TRBD1 matching 7 bases. The CDR3 runs to 16 residues. The trim removed 5 bases at V and 1 base at J, leaving 8 bases unmatched. Germline loops: CDR1 SGHVS, CDR2 FQNEAQ. The CDR3 here is CASSIGQARSYNEQFF. DNA of the CDR3: TGTGCCAGCAGCATTGGACAGGCTCGATCCTACAATGAGCAGTTCTTC.

The rearrangement uses TRBV5-1 and TRBJ1-4; D remains ambiguous. From germline, CDR1 is SGHRS and CDR2 YFSETQ. This CDR3 region has 17 residues. The germline V and J ends were trimmed by 4 bases and 1 base, with 17 bases remaining between them. CDR3 in amino acids: CASSPTGGVGTNEKLFF. CDR3 in DNA: TGCGCCAGCAGCCCGACCGGAGGAGTCGGAACTAATGAAAAACTGTTTTTT.

This rearrangement joins TRBV20-1 to TRBJ1-5, with TRBD1 matching over 7 bases. Germline CDR1 is DFQATT and CDR2 is SNEGSKA (reference sequence). The CDR3 covers 13 residues. V trimming: 6 bases; J trimming: 9 bases; junction bases outside the gene matches: 11. The CDR3 coding sequence is TGCAGTGCACCGGGACAGCCGGGACGGCCCCAGCATTTT. Amino acids: CSAPGQPGRPQHF.

This clonotype was detected a few times. The chain is built from TRBV7-3 and TRBJ2-2; D unclear. This CDR3 has 13 amino acids. V shed 0 bases and J shed 3 bases, with 2 bases lying between them. Germline V gene sequence: CDR1 SGHTA, CDR2 FQGTGA. The CDR3 sequence is CASSLTDTGELFF. In DNA form, the CDR3 reads TGTGCCAGCAGCTTAACAGACACCGGGGAGCTGTTTTTT.